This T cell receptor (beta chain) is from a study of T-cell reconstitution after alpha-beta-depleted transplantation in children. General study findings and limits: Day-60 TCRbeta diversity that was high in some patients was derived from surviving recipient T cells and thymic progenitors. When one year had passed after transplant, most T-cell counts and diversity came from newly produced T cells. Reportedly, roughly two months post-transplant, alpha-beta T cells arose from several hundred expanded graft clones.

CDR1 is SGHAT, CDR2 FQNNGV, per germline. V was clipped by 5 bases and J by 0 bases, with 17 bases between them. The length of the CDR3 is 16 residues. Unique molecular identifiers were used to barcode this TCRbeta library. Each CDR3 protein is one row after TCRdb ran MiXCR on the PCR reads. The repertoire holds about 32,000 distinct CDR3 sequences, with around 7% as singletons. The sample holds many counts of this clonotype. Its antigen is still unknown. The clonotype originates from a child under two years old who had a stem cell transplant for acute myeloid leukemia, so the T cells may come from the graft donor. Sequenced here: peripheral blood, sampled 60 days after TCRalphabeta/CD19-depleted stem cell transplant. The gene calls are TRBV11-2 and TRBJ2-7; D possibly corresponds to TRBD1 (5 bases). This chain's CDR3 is CASSLNPQGSSYEQYF. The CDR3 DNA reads TGTGCCAGCAGCCTAAACCCGCAGGGCAGCTCCTACGAGCAGTACTTC. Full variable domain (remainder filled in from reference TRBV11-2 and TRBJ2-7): EAGVAQSPRYKIIEKRQSVAFWCNPISGHATLYWYQQILGQGPKLLIQFQNNGVVDDSQLPKDRFSAERLKGVDSTLKIQPAKLEDSAVYLCASSLNPQGSSYEQYFGPGTRLTVT.